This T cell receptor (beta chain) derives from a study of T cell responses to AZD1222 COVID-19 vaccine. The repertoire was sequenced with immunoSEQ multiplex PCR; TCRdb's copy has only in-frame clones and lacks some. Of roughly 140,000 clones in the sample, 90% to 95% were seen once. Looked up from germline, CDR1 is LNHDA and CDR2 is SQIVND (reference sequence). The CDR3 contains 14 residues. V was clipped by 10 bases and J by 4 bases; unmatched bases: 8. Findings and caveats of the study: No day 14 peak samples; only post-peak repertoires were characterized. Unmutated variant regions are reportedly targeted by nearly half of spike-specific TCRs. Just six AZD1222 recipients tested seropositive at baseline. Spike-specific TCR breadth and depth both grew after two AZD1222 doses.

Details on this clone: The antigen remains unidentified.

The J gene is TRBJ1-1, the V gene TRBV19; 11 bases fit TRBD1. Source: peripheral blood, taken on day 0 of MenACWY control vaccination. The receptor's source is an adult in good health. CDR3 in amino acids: CAIMDRGRSTEAFF. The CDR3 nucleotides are TGTGCCATAATGGACAGGGGGCGAAGCACTGAAGCTTTCTTT.